A single sample is the source of the 7 T cell receptor beta chains below, sequenced in a study of low-dose radiotherapy and immunotherapy resistance in tumors. TRAV and TRBV primers primed cDNA for both TCRalpha and TCRbeta. The authors amplified TCRs for about 20 PCR cycles with a constant-region primer and a V-primer adapter. TCRdb processed the reads anew with MiXCR; each CDR3 protein has one entry. The sample lists 80,000 to 95,000 distinct CDR3 sequences, roughly 9% seen once, with approximately 0.98% in the top ten. Time point specified: before trial treatment. This specimen was PBMCs, taken before treatment. The receptors shown here come from a male donor with prostate cancer.

Turning to this clonotype: A read error may be the cause here, since a much bigger clone is one base away. The gene calls are TRBV28 and TRBJ2-7; D uncertain. CDR3 size: 12 residues. The germline CDR1 and CDR2 sequences are MDHEN and SYDVKM. CDR3 nucleotide sequence: TGTGCCGGCAGTCCGGACCGCTACGAGCAGTACTTC. This encodes CAGSPDRYEQYF.

Many counts were recorded for this clonotype. The rearrangement links TRBV5-6 to TRBJ1-6; 9 bases are shared with TRBD1. J lost 9 bases, V lost 6 bases, and 13 bases had no gene match. Germline values: CDR1 SGHDT, CDR2 YYEEEE. The CDR3 covers 16 residues. Written as DNA, the CDR3 is TGTGCCAGCACCCGGAAACAGGGGGCCGGGAGTTCACCCCTCCACTTT. Translating gives CASTRKQGAGSSPLHF.

This clonotype turned up a few times. This sequence joins TRBV5-4 and TRBJ1-6, with TRBD1 as a possible D gene (5 bases). Germline V lookup: CDR1 SGHNT, CDR2 YYREEE (reference sequence). The CDR3 contains 16 residues. V was cut by 3 bases and J by 0 bases, with 10 bases left in between. The CDR3: CASSSGTDSYNSPLHF. The CDR3 DNA reads TGTGCCAGCAGCTCCGGGACCGACTCCTATAATTCACCCCTCCACTTT. Full variable domain (missing parts from reference TRBV5-4 and TRBJ1-6): ETGVTQSPTHLIKTRGQQVTLRCSSQSGHNTVSWYQQALGQGPQFIFQYYREEENGRGNFPPRFSGLQFPNYSSELNVNALELDDSALYLCASSSGTDSYNSPLHFGNGTRLTVT.

This clonotype was observed many times. The chain employs TRBV6-2 or TRBV6-3 and TRBJ1-5; D possibly corresponds to TRBD1 (5 bases). Germline-derived CDR1 and CDR2 are MNHEY and SVGEGT. This CDR3 comprises 18 residues. V was pared by 5 bases and J by 0 bases, with 20 bases between. For the CDR3, the DNA is TGTGCCAGCAGTCCAAGGACACCCAATATTTATAGCAATCAGCCCCAGCATTTT. Encoded protein: CASSPRTPNIYSNQPQHF.

In its sample, this clonotype was seen many times. This chain joins TRBV7-2 and TRBJ1-5; the D is unclear. Germline CDR1 reads SGHTA; CDR2 reads FQGNSA. This CDR3 is 14 amino acids long. The V end was cut by 1 base, the J end by 4 bases, with 8 bases between. CDR3 loop: CASSLDGVNQPQHF. The CDR3 DNA reads TGTGCCAGCAGCTTAGATGGGGTAAATCAGCCCCAGCATTTT.

This clonotype was recorded at least ten times. The chain joins TRBV2 to TRBJ2-7, with 8 bases that match TRBD2. From germline, CDR1 is SNHLY and CDR2 FYNNEI. This CDR3 contains 14 residues. With V trimmed by 7 bases and J by 2 bases, 7 bases remained unmatched. The CDR3 loop is CASTPGTRPYEQYF. CDR3 sequence (DNA): TGTGCCAGCACTCCCGGGACTAGACCCTACGAGCAGTACTTC.

Many counts were recorded for this clonotype. V usage is TRBV5-1 and J usage is TRBJ2-3; TRBD2 matches 11 bases. V shed 7 bases and J 6 bases; nucleotides not matched to a gene: 7. Germline-derived CDR1 and CDR2 are SGHRS and YFSETQ. The CDR3 totals 14 residues. The CDR3 DNA sequence: TGCGCCAGCCAGACTAGCGGGATTTCGGATACGCAGTATTTT. Its protein product is CASQTSGISDTQYF.